The source of this T cell receptor beta chain is a study of CD8+ T cells in alopecia areata. Study information: Treated individuals took tofacitinib by mouth, 5 to 10 mg twice daily.

Once RNA had been extracted, it was reverse transcribed into cDNA to act as the sequencing template. Assay: immunoSEQ multiplex PCR; the TCRdb copy retains only in-frame clones and omits some. The repertoire holds 80,000 to 100,000 clones, roughly two fifths seen once, with roughly 1.3% in the top ten. The specimen sequenced was CD4+ T cells sorted from blood. The sequence was collected from a human donor with alopecia areata.

The CDR3 DNA sequence: TGCGCCGCAGGAGACAGCGAGGGATACGAGCAGTACTTC. Translation gives CAAGDSEGYEQYF. V and J are TRBV23-1 and TRBJ2-7; TRBD1 or TRBD2 may be the D gene (5 bases each). TRBV23-1 is flagged as an ORF with uncertain function. The CDR3 extends over 13 amino acids. The ends were cut back, 11 bases at V and 4 bases at J, with 18 bases in the middle.